The entry below describes one T cell receptor (beta chain). TCRdb's table, derived via immunoSEQ multiplex PCR, lists solely in-frame clones and lacks some. The sample has 250,000 to 350,000 clones, just over 85% seen once; the top ten hold roughly 10%. Cohort allocation depended upon clinical history that participants reported. In Cohort 3, a recovered donor had either two negative PCRs, clearance, or symptom resolution. This entry comes from a study of blood T cell repertoires in COVID-19. The overall study: Both acute and convalescent COVID-19 samples were obtained from the United States, Italy and Spain. In each case, the material was cDNA or gDNA derived from T cells, B-cell-depleted T cells, or PBMCs.

Deletions cut 2 bases from V and 3 bases from J, with 14 bases between. In germline, CDR1 is SGHRS, CDR2 YFSETQ. This CDR3 contains 15 residues. The source of this sequence is a woman aged 18-30 years who had recovered from COVID-19. The rearrangement uses TRBV5-1 and TRBJ1-1, with a weak D call TRBD1 (6 bases). Sequenced material: PBMCs or T cells enriched from blood (not recorded which). The CDR3 DNA reads as TGCGCCAGCAGCTTCCTTGGGGGGGCGGACACTGAAGCTTTCTTT. Its protein is CASSFLGGADTEAFF.